The source of this T cell receptor (beta chain) is a study of cytomegalovirus exposure and HLA in healthy donors. There are a few counts of this clone. CDR3 length: 16 residues. Germline V gene sequence: CDR1 LGHNA, CDR2 YNFKEQ. V gave up 3 bases and J gave up 5 bases; unmatched junction bases: 7. PCR involved 60 Vbeta and 13 Jbeta primers. Profiling relied on immunoSEQ multiplex PCR, and the TCRdb table lists in-frame clones only, not all of them. The profile covers 150,000 to 200,000 clones, with about three quarters appearing a single time and more than 9% taken by the ten largest. The clonotype was recovered from a man between 25 and 39 years old in good health and CMV-seropositive. Sequenced input: PBMCs. The chain links TRBV4-2 to TRBJ2-2; 9 bases agree with TRBD2. The CDR3, as DNA: TGTGCCAGCAGCCATATTAGCGGGAGTTTTACCGGGGAGCTGTTTTTT. Its protein is CASSHISGSFTGELFF.